This TCR beta chain was recovered during a study of T cell repertoires in cytomegalovirus infection. At the level of the study: Matching HLA type and CMV infection were both indicated by public TCR beta signatures.

Per the germline V gene, CDR1 is MNHEY and CDR2 is SMNVEV (reference sequence). V dropped 5 bases and J dropped 4 bases, with 18 bases sitting between them. The CDR3 has 15 residues. TCRdb reprocessed the reads with MiXCR, giving one entry per CDR3 protein. This table holds around 900,000 distinct CDR3 sequences, around 32% found once. Details on this clonotype: The antigen remains unidentified.

The clonotype was recovered from a human donor in good health (CMV status not recorded). Some clones in this sample may be carry-over from other donors' samples. Sequenced here: cultured CD8+ T cells from PBMCs, sampled from culture after CMV antigen stimulation. The genes are TRBV27 and TRBJ2-7; maybe TRBD2 (5 bases). The CDR3 nucleotides are TGTGCCAGCAGTCCTTCAAGCGGCCCTCCTTACGAGCAGTACTTC. This sequence encodes CASSPSSGPPYEQYF.